This is a list of T cell receptor beta chains from one sample in a study of tumor and adjacent non-tumor tissue in lung cancer. One entry per CDR3 protein results from TCRdb running MiXCR on the multiplex PCR reads. The sample shows approximately 70,000 distinct CDR3 sequences, more than 70% of them seen only once. The sample was lung tumor tissue. The source of these receptors is a man in his 60s with non-small cell lung cancer. Both conserved end residues are trimmed from each CDR3. A D gene is named only where the DNA matches it firmly. Clone size, where shown, is once, few, many, or a class for clones that have expanded.

d_gene	j_gene	v_gene	abundance	CDR3aa
-	TRBJ1-2	TRBV5-4	many	ATYLKLGRRTVNYGYT
TRBD1	TRBJ1-1	TRBV29-1	-	SLRQGWGMNTEAF
TRBD2	TRBJ2-5	TRBV6-5	many	ASSSNSGVETQY
-	TRBJ2-5	TRBV6-2/TRBV6-3	-	ASHLKFRVDGHETQY
TRBD2	TRBJ2-2	TRBV6-5	many	ASSYRWTSGRGTGELF
TRBD1	TRBJ2-7	TRBV20-1	medium-sized	SAAPGTGRDEQY
TRBD1	TRBJ1-5	TRBV6-5	medium-sized	ASSKQGDRRNQPQH
TRBD2	TRBJ2-7	TRBV6-5	-	VSSHTSGYEQY
-	TRBJ2-3	TRBV6-6	-	ASCYSGLTQY
-	TRBJ1-1	TRBV11-2	-	ANSTGPMNTEAF
-	TRBJ2-1	TRBV7-9	-	ASSLEGGNEQF
-	TRBJ1-1	TRBV6-1	-	AGTRKTEAF
-	TRBJ1-2	TRBV6-5	-	ATAPTYAARGYCYT
TRBD1	TRBJ1-1	TRBV10-2	-	ASRNRGLTENTEAL
-	TRBJ1-5	TRBV30	-	AARKGGKPQH
-	TRBJ1-4	TRBV20-1	-	SARQGGEKLF
-	TRBJ2-5	TRBV5-1	-	ASRVENQY
-	TRBJ1-1	TRBV12-3/TRBV12-4	-	ASSLYRSNEAF
-	TRBJ2-1	TRBV20-1	-	TASLASGGVNERF
TRBD2	TRBJ2-7	TRBV6-1	-	ASKGLTRYYEQY
-	TRBJ2-3	TRBV6-1	-	ASCEGMRDTQY
-	TRBJ2-3	TRBV6-5	-	ARSYSEGTDTQY
-	TRBJ2-3	TRBV11-2	-	VSSLRPHTGVWTDTQY
-	TRBJ1-5	TRBV29-1	-	SIAQGLNQPQH
-	TRBJ2-3	TRBV29-1	-	SVERRSATDTQY
TRBD1	TRBJ2-6	TRBV6-5	-	ASSYSLIGTGRRSGANVLT
-	TRBJ1-5	TRBV5-5	once	ASSFDINQPQH
-	TRBJ2-1	TRBV10-2	-	ASSGYSEQF
-	TRBJ2-1	TRBV6-1	-	ACSARGPNNEQF
-	TRBJ2-1	TRBV12-3/TRBV12-4	-	ASSFAQLRREQF
TRBD2	TRBJ2-1	TRBV20-1	once	SAPGLAVLGSDVQL
-	TRBJ1-5	TRBV6-6	few	DSRPNRNKPQH
-	TRBJ2-5	TRBV29-1	medium-sized	SVAREETQY
-	TRBJ2-1	TRBV6-5	-	TSIGSNEQF
-	TRBJ2-7	TRBV7-9	-	ASSPQGSQGNEQY
TRBD1	TRBJ2-5	TRBV20-1	-	SARFGTGQGTQY
TRBD2	TRBJ2-7	TRBV20-1	once	SASSGLAEGPVGLSSYEQY
TRBD1	TRBJ2-2	TRBV6-1	once	VSSEGQGASNTGELF
-	TRBJ2-5	TRBV5-1	-	ASSLGTAPSGETQY
TRBD1	TRBJ1-6	TRBV20-1	-	SASTPGQGTSYYSPLQ
TRBD2	TRBJ2-1	TRBV14	-	ASSETGLVGGNEQF